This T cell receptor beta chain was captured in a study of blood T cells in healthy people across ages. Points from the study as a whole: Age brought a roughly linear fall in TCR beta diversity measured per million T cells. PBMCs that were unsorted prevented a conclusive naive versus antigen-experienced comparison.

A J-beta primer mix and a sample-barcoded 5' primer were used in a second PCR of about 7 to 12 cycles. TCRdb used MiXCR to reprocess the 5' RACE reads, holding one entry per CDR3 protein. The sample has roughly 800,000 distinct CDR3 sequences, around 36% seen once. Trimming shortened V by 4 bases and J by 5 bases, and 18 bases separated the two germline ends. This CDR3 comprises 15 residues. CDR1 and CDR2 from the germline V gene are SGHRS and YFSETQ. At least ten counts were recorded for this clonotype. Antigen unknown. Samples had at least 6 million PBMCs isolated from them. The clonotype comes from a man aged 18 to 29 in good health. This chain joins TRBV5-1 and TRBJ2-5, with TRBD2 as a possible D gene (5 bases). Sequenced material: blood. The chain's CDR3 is CASSPGVTRLETQYF. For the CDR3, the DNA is TGCGCCAGCAGCCCCGGGGTTACCCGACTGGAGACCCAGTACTTC.